These T cell receptor beta chains were read from a single sample in a study of cytomegalovirus exposure and HLA in healthy donors. The protocol was immunoSEQ multiplex PCR, while the TCRdb copy is restricted to in-frame clones and leaves out a portion. The sample shows 100,000 to 120,000 clones, 90% to 96% of them seen only once. Source material: PBMCs. These receptor sequences come from a young woman in good health and CMV-seronegative. Each CDR3 is given with its conserved first and last residue. D genes are given only for firm matches. Rows give clone size only sometimes, using once, few, many, or a class for an expanded clone.

>TRBJ2-7|TRBD1|TRBV19|once
TGTGCCAGTAGTATAGAAGGGACAGGGTCCTACGAGCAGTACTTC
CASSIEGTGSYEQYF
>TRBJ2-4|TRBD2|TRBV4-2|NA
TGTGCCAGCAGCCTCTTAGCGGCTAGCGGGGGGGCCGTGGACATTCAGTACTTC
CASSLLAASGGAVDIQYF
>TRBJ2-2|NA|TRBV7-9|NA
TGTGCCAGCAGCTTAGCGCTCGGGGGCACCGGGGAGCTGTTTTTT
CASSLALGGTGELFF
>TRBJ1-1|NA|TRBV7-2|NA
TGTGCCAGCAGCCCCCCGGGATTGGTAATGGGGACTGAAGCTTTCTTT
CASSPPGLVMGTEAFF
>TRBJ1-4|NA|TRBV7-8|NA
TGTGCCAGCAGCGGGGGTGGGGGACATAATGAAAAACTGTTTTTT
CASSGGGGHNEKLFF
>TRBJ1-1|TRBD1|TRBV6-5|NA
TGTGCCAGCAGCCGACAGACAGGGCTGAACACTGAAGCTTTCTTT
CASSRQTGLNTEAFF
>TRBJ1-4|NA|TRBV4-1|NA
TGCGCCAGCAGCCAAGACCCACAGGGACTATATGAAAAACTGTTTTTT
CASSQDPQGLYEKLFF
>TRBJ2-6|NA|TRBV28|NA
TGTGCCAGCAGTCCGGGACTGACGGACTCTGGGGCCAACGTCCTGACTTTC
CASSPGLTDSGANVLTF
>TRBJ2-1|NA|TRBV5-6|NA
TGTGCCAGCAGCGACCGACTTGAGCAGTTCTTC
CASSDRLEQFF
>TRBJ2-7|TRBD2|TRBV14|NA
TGTGCCAGCAGCCAAAGCCAATGGGAGGGCTCCGAGCAGTACTTC
CASSQSQWEGSEQYF
>TRBJ1-2|NA|TRBV28|NA
TGTGCCAGCAGTTTATCGTTTTGGCAGGGGCACTATGGCTACACCTTC
CASSLSFWQGHYGYTF
>TRBJ2-7|TRBD1|TRBV27|NA
TGTGCCAGTAACGGATACAGGGGCTACGAGCAGTACTTC
CASNGYRGYEQYF
>TRBJ2-7|NA|TRBV29-1|NA
TGCAGCGTTACCGGGGGCTACGAGCAGTACTTC
CSVTGGYEQYF
>TRBJ2-7|NA|TRBV18|NA
TGTGCCAGCTCACAGGACAGATTAACCTACGAGCAGTACTTC
CASSQDRLTYEQYF
>TRBJ2-7|NA|TRBV28|NA
TGTGCCAGTCAACCCCAGGGAAGGGGCTACGAGCAGTACTTC
CASQPQGRGYEQYF
>TRBJ1-1|TRBD1|TRBV27|few
TGTGCCAGCAGTTTCACAGGGGGGATGAGCCCTGAAGCTTTCTTT
CASSFTGGMSPEAFF
>TRBJ2-5|NA|TRBV13|NA
TGTGCCAGCAGCTTAGAAAGTAGACCACTAGGGATGGAGACCCAGTACTTC
CASSLESRPLGMETQYF
>TRBJ1-4|NA|TRBV18|NA
TGTGCCAGCTCACCAGGGCTAAATGAAAAACTGTTTTTT
CASSPGLNEKLFF
>TRBJ1-5|NA|TRBV28|NA
TGTGCCAGCAGTCCCCTAGGGGCCGGGAATCAGCCCCAGCATTTT
CASSPLGAGNQPQHF
>TRBJ2-5|TRBD2|TRBV28|NA
TGTGCCAGCAGTTTGATCCTAGCGGGTCCGGCGGTGGAGACCCAGTACTTC
CASSLILAGPAVETQYF
>TRBJ1-2|NA|TRBV19|NA
TGTGCCAGTAAGGCCCCCGGCAGGGGTAACTATGGCTACACCTTC
CASKAPGRGNYGYTF
>TRBJ2-5|NA|TRBV4-1|NA
TGCGCCAGCAGCCAAGACAGCCCAGCGGGCCAAGAGACCCAGTACTTC
CASSQDSPAGQETQYF
>TRBJ1-5|NA|TRBV25-1|NA
TGTGCCAGCAGTGACAGTCTGTTGGGCAATCAGCCCCAGCATTTT
CASSDSLLGNQPQHF
>TRBJ1-6|NA|TRBV18|NA
TGTGCCTCCTCTCCCGAGGCTAATTCACCCCTCCACTTT
CASSPEANSPLHF
>TRBJ2-2|NA|TRBV6-5|once
TGTGCCAGCACCCTCCTAGGTGCCGGGGAGCTGTTTTTT
CASTLLGAGELFF
>TRBJ2-1|TRBD2|TRBV7-9|NA
TGTGCCAGCGACACAGGGACTAGCGGGGGGGTCTCCTACAATGAGCAGTTCTTC
CASDTGTSGGVSYNEQFF
>TRBJ2-7|TRBD1|TRBV4-1|NA
TGCGCCAGCAGCCTAGGAGAAGGGACAGGGGACCTCGAGCAGTACTTC
CASSLGEGTGDLEQYF
>TRBJ2-5|TRBD1|TRBV27|NA
TGTGCCAGCAGTATACAGGGGGAGACCCAGTACTTC
CASSIQGETQYF
>TRBJ2-1|NA|TRBV5-1|NA
TGCGCCAGCAGCGAGGACGACAGGTTCGCTTACAATGAGCAGTTCTTC
CASSEDDRFAYNEQFF
>TRBJ1-1|NA|TRBV6-5|NA
TGTGCCAGCAGTTACGGGGCGACCACTGAAGCTTTCTTT
CASSYGATTEAFF
>TRBJ1-2|TRBD1|TRBV10-3|NA
TGTGCCATCAGGCGGACAGGGTTCAACTATGGCTACACCTTC
CAIRRTGFNYGYTF
>TRBJ2-7|NA|TRBV15|NA
TGTGCCACCAGCACCGCGATAACAGGCTCCTACGAGCAGTACTTC
CATSTAITGSYEQYF
>TRBJ1-5|TRBD1|TRBV6-1|NA
TGTGCCAGCAGAGAAGGGACAGGTGGTCAGCCCCAGCATTTT
CASREGTGGQPQHF
>TRBJ2-1|NA|TRBV4-2|NA
TGTGCCAGCAGCCAAGATGGTAGCTCCTACAATGAGCAGTTCTTC
CASSQDGSSYNEQFF
>TRBJ1-5|NA|TRBV28|NA
TGTGCCAGCAGTTTGGTCGTCAGACTTAGCAATCAGCCCCAGCATTTT
CASSLVVRLSNQPQHF
>TRBJ2-5|TRBD2|TRBV5-4|NA
TGTGCCAGCAGCTTGGCAGGACTAGCGGGGTCCAAGGTGTACTTC
CASSLAGLAGSKVYF
>TRBJ2-7|NA|TRBV4-3|NA
TGCGCCAGCAGCCAAGATCACGGGGGCTCCTACGAGCAGTACTTC
CASSQDHGGSYEQYF
>TRBJ2-7|TRBD2|TRBV27|NA
TGTGCCAGCAGATCCTTAGCGGGGGGGATCGACGAGCAGTACTTC
CASRSLAGGIDEQYF
>TRBJ2-3|NA|TRBV19|NA
TGTGCCAGTAGCGTAGCGGAGACAGATACGCAGTATTTT
CASSVAETDTQYF
>TRBJ2-7|NA|TRBV5-1|NA
TGCGCCAGCAGCTTGGGGCAGGGGCTAAACGAGCAGTACTTC
CASSLGQGLNEQYF
>TRBJ1-6|NA|TRBV6-1|NA
TGTGCCAGCAGTGAAGGACAAGGCTATAATTCACCCCTCCACTTT
CASSEGQGYNSPLHF
>TRBJ1-4|NA|TRBV6-1|many
TGTGCCACCTCTAAGGGGCCGGGAGAAGCAGAAAAACTGTTTTTT
CATSKGPGEAEKLFF
>TRBJ2-2|NA|TRBV9|few
TGTGCCAGCAGTTCGGAGGTCGGGGAGCTGTTTTTT
CASSSEVGELFF